This T cell receptor (beta chain) came from a study of shared clonotypes between healthy human individuals (dated by TCRdb to 2018 to 2021). For context, the study as a whole: The cohort comprised a couple of women and a few men aged 18 to 49 years. To estimate repertoire size and how much clonotypes are shared between individuals, the study performed deep sequencing of blood TCR repertoires from roughly five healthy adults. To increase sequencing depth and limit assay-specific biases, different laboratories used diverse techniques to prepare libraries and sequence TCR repertoires. Between about 0.85 and 8.9 billion PBMCs per donor were obtained by leukapheresis.

The donors were healthy, HIV-negative adults with no recently reported acute infections or vaccinations. Every donor was a Caucasian adult living in Nashville, Tennessee, USA. For unsorted samples, 100 million or so PBMCs were counted, and genomic DNA was extracted using the QIAamp DNA Blood Mini kit. After blood collection by leukapheresis, PBMCs were isolated using Ficoll-Histopaque density gradient centrifugation and then cryopreserved in the vapor phase of liquid nitrogen. V loses 11 bases of germline sequence and J loses 8 bases, and the interval between the two ends is 21 bases. The CDR3 spans 13 residues, from the cysteine through the phenylalanine. The only DNA kept is the CDR3, 39 bases in frame from the first base. Taken from the germline V gene, the CDR1 and CDR2 loops are SNHLY and FYNNEI. Using the deep immunoSEQ assay, multiplex PCR amplified TCR CDR3 regions from genomic DNA. Extracted genomic DNA from each cell subset was distributed evenly across all wells of several immunoSEQ 96-well plates, and each plate was treated as a replicate. For unsorted PBMC, each replicate PCR was loaded with about 300 ng genomic DNA, equivalent to about 30,000 T cell genomes. Ten immunoSEQ deep assay plates were used to sequence the unsorted PBMC genomic DNA. Purified libraries were quantified with a Qubit 3.0 fluorometer, sized on a Bioanalyzer 2100, and re-quantified with the KAPA Library Quantification kit. Each immunoSEQ 96-well plate was sequenced on its own single-read 150-cycle Illumina NextSeq 550 flow cell. In the source study's methods: Because the immunoSEQ output included only junctional sequences and no quality scores, the filtering could not be the same as the filtering used for full-length reads. To assign V/J genes and CDR3, sequences were annotated against IMGT germline references using PyIR, a Python wrapper for IgBLAST v1.9. Reads were filtered out if the reads had weak V/J assignments (E-value above 1e-6), no CDR3, stop codons, out-of-frame junctions, or ambiguous translated residues. V3J clonotypes were defined as sequences sharing the same inferred V gene, J gene, and CDR3 amino acid sequence. To compute the percentage overlap between repertoires, the number of shared unique clonotypes was divided by the size of the smaller repertoire. Repertoire richness was assessed with RTK rarefaction, the Chao1 estimator, and Recon v2.1 estimates of unobserved clonotypes. TCRdb provides this immuneACCESS table in a form limited to in-frame rearrangements. Some clones are lacking; in checked studies, under half of them reflect an unresolved V gene, and why the rest are absent is not known. V and J calls and clone size are copied from that table; D and trimming were computed from the DNA. A total of a few hundred thousand clones appear in this sample, 65% to 80% of them only once. The top ten constitute roughly 12% of the sample.

A word on this clone: What antigen it recognizes has not been identified. No base quality information exists; no much larger clone differs at one position.

General study outcomes and caveats: Sampling was limited to blood, and TCR repertoires in tissue likely differ from TCR repertoires in blood. Based on pairwise subsampling, the degree of clonotype sharing among donors was expected to be affected by sequencing depth. The genetic and exposure-history diversity represented was limited by the small number of donors.

The source of this sequence is a middle-aged woman in good health. Some clones in this sample may be carry-over from other donors' samples. Sequenced: PBMCs. The chain uses TRBV2 and TRBJ1-2; no D gene call is confident. Here the CDR3 is given as CARHVGGLEGYTF. The DNA reads TGTGCCCGCCACGTGGGAGGCCTCGAGGGCTACACCTTC.